Listed below are T cell receptor beta chains from one sample, sequenced in a study of shared T cell receptors in the human thymus. Sequenced by immunoSEQ multiplex PCR; TCRdb stores in-frame clones only, minus some. The table has about 730,000 clones, 70% to 90% seen once. These data were likewise used in another study, on human thymus T cells.

Sequencing input: thymocytes. Receptors originate from a girl under two years old with a congenital heart defect. Each CDR3 is given with its conserved first and last residue. A D gene is named only where the DNA matches it firmly. Not every row has a clone size; where given, it reads once, few, many or a size class.

J gene	D gene	V gene	clone size	CDR3 protein	CDR3 DNA
TRBJ1-1	TRBD1	TRBV11-2	.	CASSFNRGFGNTEAFF	TGTGCCAGCAGCTTTAACAGGGGATTTGGAAACACTGAAGCTTTCTTT
TRBJ1-2	.	TRBV4-3	.	CASSQGNPRVFGYTF	TGCGCCAGCAGCCAAGGGAATCCCAGGGTGTTCGGCTACACCTTC
TRBJ2-1	.	TRBV11-2	.	CASTLPTVTHPGNEQFF	TGTGCCAGCACCCTCCCCACAGTAACACATCCGGGGAATGAGCAGTTCTTC
TRBJ1-1	.	TRBV7-9	once	CASSRPWEGRNTEAFF	TGTGCCAGCAGCCGACCTTGGGAGGGCCGGAACACTGAAGCTTTCTTT
TRBJ1-2	.	TRBV10-3	.	CAISVLSHRGYGYTF	TGTGCCATCAGTGTGTTGAGCCATCGGGGCTATGGCTACACCTTC
TRBJ2-3	.	TRBV9	.	CASSPTSGWTQYF	TGTGCCAGCAGCCCAACGAGCGGGTGGACCCAGTATTTT
TRBJ1-1	.	TRBV29-1	.	CSALRKGRGGTEAFF	TGCAGCGCGCTACGAAAAGGCCGGGGTGGGACTGAAGCTTTCTTT
TRBJ1-2	TRBD1	TRBV9	.	CASSDLNRGRGGYTF	TGTGCCAGCAGCGACCTAAACAGGGGGCGAGGTGGCTACACCTTC
TRBJ2-7	TRBD1	TRBV5-1	.	CASSLGQTIYEQYF	TGCGCCAGCAGCCTGGGACAGACGATCTACGAGCAGTACTTC
TRBJ1-1	.	TRBV5-4	.	CASSRRPGHLFCTEAFF	TGTGCCAGCAGCCGAAGACCGGGACACCTATTTTGCACTGAAGCTTTCTTT
TRBJ2-7	TRBD1	TRBV27	.	CASTPLGTGLGEQYF	TGTGCCAGCACCCCCCTCGGGACAGGGCTGGGGGAGCAGTACTTC
TRBJ1-1	TRBD1	TRBV5-4	few	CASSSRQGNTEAFF	TGTGCCAGCAGCTCCAGACAGGGCAACACTGAAGCTTTCTTT
TRBJ1-1	.	TRBV14	.	CASSQDLRGWTTGNTEAFF	TGTGCCAGCAGCCAAGATTTGCGCGGTTGGACGACGGGAAACACTGAAGCTTTCTTT
TRBJ2-7	.	TRBV6-6	.	CASSSRLKTHEQYF	TGTGCCAGCAGTTCAAGACTAAAAACCCACGAGCAGTACTTC
TRBJ1-4	.	TRBV4-1	.	CASSEGQFATNEKLFF	TGCGCCAGCAGCGAAGGACAGTTTGCAACTAATGAAAAACTGTTTTTT
TRBJ2-6	.	TRBV19	.	CASSIRIPGPGANVLTF	TGTGCCAGTAGTATCCGGATCCCAGGGCCTGGGGCCAACGTCCTGACTTTC
TRBJ2-3	.	TRBV7-9	.	CASSRTPMGWDTQYF	TGTGCCAGCAGCCGGACTCCTATGGGCTGGGATACGCAGTATTTT
TRBJ1-3	.	TRBV4-1	once	CASSQIRRRSSGNTIYF	TGCGCCAGCAGCCAGATCCGGCGAAGGAGCTCTGGAAACACCATATATTTT
TRBJ1-3	TRBD1	TRBV7-2	once	CASSLGLYRGRGNTIYF	TGTGCCAGCAGCTTAGGACTATACAGGGGGCGCGGAAACACCATATATTTT
TRBJ1-1	.	TRBV7-2	.	CASSFHVPQGYKNTEAFF	TGTGCCAGCAGCTTCCATGTACCACAGGGTTACAAGAACACTGAAGCTTTCTTT
TRBJ1-2	TRBD1	TRBV6-5	.	CASSTRGGYTF	TGTGCCAGCAGTACCAGGGGGGGCTACACCTTC
TRBJ1-2	TRBD1	TRBV27	.	CASSWDRGFFIDGYTF	TGTGCCAGCAGTTGGGACAGGGGGTTCTTTATCGATGGCTACACCTTC
TRBJ1-2	TRBD1	TRBV6-1	.	CASPQQGIDGYTF	TGTGCCAGCCCCCAACAGGGGATAGATGGCTACACCTTC
TRBJ2-2	.	TRBV14	.	CASSLPSPGTSNTGELFF	TGTGCCAGCAGCCTGCCTTCACCCGGTACTTCGAACACCGGGGAGCTGTTTTTT
TRBJ1-2	TRBD1	TRBV10-3	.	CAIRIPRGLDYGYTF	TGTGCCATCAGGATCCCGAGGGGGCTAGATTATGGCTACACCTTC
TRBJ1-6	.	TRBV5-6	once	CASSRPTGSKNNSPLHF	TGTGCCAGCAGCCGACCCACAGGGTCTAAGAATAATTCACCCCTCCACTTT
TRBJ1-5	TRBD1	TRBV2	.	CASNIGEGQGNNQPQHF	TGTGCCAGCAACATCGGGGAGGGACAGGGGAACAATCAGCCCCAGCATTTT
TRBJ2-7	.	TRBV4-1	.	CASSQDRSLNTTYEQYF	TGCGCCAGCAGCCAAGATCGGAGCCTCAACACTACCTACGAGCAGTACTTC
TRBJ2-1	.	TRBV9	.	CASSVDQGRSVNEQFF	TGTGCCAGCAGCGTAGATCAGGGGCGATCCGTTAATGAGCAGTTCTTC
TRBJ1-3	.	TRBV11-2	.	CASSLAGQSSGNTIYF	TGTGCCAGCAGCTTAGCTGGACAGAGCTCTGGAAACACCATATATTTT
TRBJ2-7	TRBD2	TRBV5-1	.	CASSLVGTSFHEQYF	TGCGCCAGCAGCTTGGTTGGGACTAGCTTCCACGAGCAGTACTTC
TRBJ1-3	.	TRBV9	.	CASSVQGGEDTIYF	TGTGCCAGCAGCGTACAGGGAGGAGAAGACACCATATATTTT
TRBJ2-1	TRBD2	TRBV10-1	.	CASRMTSGGINEQFF	TGCGCTAGCAGGATGACTAGCGGGGGGATTAATGAGCAGTTCTTC
TRBJ2-7	TRBD2	TRBV4-2	.	CASSQQGLAGTYEQYF	TGTGCCAGCAGCCAACAAGGACTAGCGGGGACCTACGAGCAGTACTTC
TRBJ1-2	.	TRBV27	.	CASSSRGGEANYGYTF	TGTGCCAGCAGTTCGAGGGGGGGGGAAGCTAACTATGGCTACACCTTC
TRBJ1-2	TRBD1	TRBV6-6	.	CASSPQGEYTF	TGTGCCAGCAGTCCTCAGGGGGAATACACCTTC
TRBJ2-2	.	TRBV18	.	CASSPGRGVVTGELFF	TGTGCCAGCTCACCAGGCAGGGGAGTAGTCACCGGGGAGCTGTTTTTT
TRBJ2-7	.	TRBV15	.	CATSRGRSSYEQYF	TGTGCCACCAGCAGAGGAAGGAGCTCCTACGAGCAGTACTTC
TRBJ2-7	.	TRBV5-6	.	CASSLVFEHPYEQYF	TGTGCCAGCAGCTTGGTTTTCGAGCATCCCTACGAGCAGTACTTC
TRBJ1-2	TRBD1	TRBV13	.	CASSVNPVGQGAGGYTF	TGTGCCAGCAGCGTCAACCCCGTGGGACAGGGGGCAGGTGGCTACACCTTC
TRBJ1-2	TRBD1	TRBV5-4	.	CASSIYSGTGGYGYTF	TGTGCCAGCAGCATATACTCGGGGACAGGGGGATATGGCTACACCTTC
TRBJ2-1	TRBD2	TRBV4-1	.	CASSRGASGAGEQFF	TGCGCCAGCAGCCGCGGGGCTAGCGGGGCGGGTGAGCAGTTCTTC
TRBJ2-5	.	TRBV14	once	CASSQDRGSETQYF	TGTGCCAGCAGCCAAGATAGGGGTTCGGAGACCCAGTACTTC
TRBJ2-2	.	TRBV12-1	.	CASKQGGELFF	TGTGCCAGCAAACAGGGCGGGGAGCTGTTTTTT
TRBJ1-1	TRBD1	TRBV29-1	.	CSVEIGDREVPEAFF	TGCAGCGTTGAAATTGGGGACAGGGAAGTTCCTGAAGCTTTCTTT
TRBJ1-2	.	TRBV5-6	.	CASSLISPGGYTF	TGTGCCAGCAGCTTGATCAGTCCGGGAGGCTACACCTTC
TRBJ1-5	.	TRBV4-2	.	CASSQDPGDQPQHF	TGTGCCAGCAGCCAAGACCCAGGGGATCAGCCCCAGCATTTT
TRBJ1-4	.	TRBV12-5	.	CASGLGQSNEKLFF	TGTGCTAGTGGTTTGGGGCAGTCTAATGAAAAACTGTTTTTT
TRBJ2-7	TRBD1	TRBV30	.	CAWSVLSGGYEQYF	TGTGCCTGGAGTGTACTTTCAGGGGGCTACGAGCAGTACTTC
TRBJ2-1	TRBD2	TRBV30	.	CARGGAVPLLPNEQFF	TGTGCCCGGGGGGGAGCAGTCCCACTCCTCCCCAATGAGCAGTTCTTC
TRBJ1-2	TRBD1	TRBV4-1	.	CASSQDPLGTDGYGYTF	TGCGCCAGCAGCCAAGACCCCCTGGGGACAGACGGCTATGGCTACACCTTC
TRBJ2-5	TRBD2	TRBV5-1	once	CASSLVGTRGETQYF	TGCGCCAGCAGCTTGGTGGGGACTAGGGGGGAGACCCAGTACTTC
TRBJ1-1	TRBD1	TRBV5-6	.	CASSLFGTGDMNTEAFF	TGTGCCAGCAGCTTGTTTGGGACAGGGGACATGAACACTGAAGCTTTCTTT